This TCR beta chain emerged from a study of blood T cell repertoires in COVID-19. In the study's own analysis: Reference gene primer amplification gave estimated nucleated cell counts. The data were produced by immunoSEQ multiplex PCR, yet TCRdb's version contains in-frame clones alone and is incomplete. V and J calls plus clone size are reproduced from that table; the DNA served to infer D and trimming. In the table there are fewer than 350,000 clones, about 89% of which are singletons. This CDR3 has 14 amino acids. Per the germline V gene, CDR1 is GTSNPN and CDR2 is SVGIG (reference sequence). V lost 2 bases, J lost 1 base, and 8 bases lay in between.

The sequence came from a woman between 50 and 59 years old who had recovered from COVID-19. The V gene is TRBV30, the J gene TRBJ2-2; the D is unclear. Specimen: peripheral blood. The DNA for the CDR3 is TGTGCCTGGAGTCGAGACTTGAACACCGGGGAGCTGTTTTTT. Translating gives CAWSRDLNTGELFF.